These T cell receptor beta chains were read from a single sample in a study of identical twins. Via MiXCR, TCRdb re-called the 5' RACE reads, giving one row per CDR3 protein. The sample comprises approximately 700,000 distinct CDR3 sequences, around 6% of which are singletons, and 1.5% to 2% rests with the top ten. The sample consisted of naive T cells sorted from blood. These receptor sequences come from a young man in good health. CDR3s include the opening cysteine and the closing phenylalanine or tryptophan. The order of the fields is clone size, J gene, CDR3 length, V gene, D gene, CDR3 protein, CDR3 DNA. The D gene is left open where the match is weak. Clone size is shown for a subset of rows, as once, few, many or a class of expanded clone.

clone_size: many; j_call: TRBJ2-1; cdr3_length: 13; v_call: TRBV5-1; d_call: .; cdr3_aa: CASSLGSGREQFF; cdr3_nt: TGCGCCAGCAGCTTGGGATCCGGTCGGGAGCAGTTCTTC
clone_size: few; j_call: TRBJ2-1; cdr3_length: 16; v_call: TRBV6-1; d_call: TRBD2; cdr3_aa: CASSARLAGLYNEQFF; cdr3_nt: TGTGCCAGCAGTGCCAGACTAGCGGGCCTTTACAATGAGCAGTTCTTC
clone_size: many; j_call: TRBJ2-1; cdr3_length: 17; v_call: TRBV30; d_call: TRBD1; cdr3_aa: CAWRGHGTGGTYNEQFF; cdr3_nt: TGTGCCTGGAGGGGTCACGGGACAGGGGGTACCTACAATGAGCAGTTCTTC
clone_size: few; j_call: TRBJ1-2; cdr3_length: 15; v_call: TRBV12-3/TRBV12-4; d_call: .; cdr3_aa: CASSRTSGAGYGYTF; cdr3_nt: TGTGCCAGCAGTCGGACATCCGGGGCGGGCTATGGCTACACCTTC
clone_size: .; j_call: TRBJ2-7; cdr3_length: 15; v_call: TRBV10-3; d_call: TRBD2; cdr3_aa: CAIGTSGRASGEQYF; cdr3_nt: TGTGCCATTGGGACTAGCGGGAGGGCCAGCGGAGAGCAGTACTTC
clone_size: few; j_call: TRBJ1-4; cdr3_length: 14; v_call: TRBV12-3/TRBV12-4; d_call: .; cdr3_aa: CASSDTGPREKLFF; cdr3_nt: TGTGCCAGCAGTGACACAGGGCCCCGGGAAAAACTGTTTTTT
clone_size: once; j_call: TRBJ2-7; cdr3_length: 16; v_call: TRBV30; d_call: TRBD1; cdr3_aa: CAWSVQETGGAGEQYF; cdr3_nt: TGTGCCTGGAGTGTACAAGAGACAGGGGGCGCGGGCGAGCAGTACTTC
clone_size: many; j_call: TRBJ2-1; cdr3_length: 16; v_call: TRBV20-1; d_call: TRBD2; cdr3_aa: CSARGYSGKTYNEQFF; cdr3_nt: TGCAGTGCTAGAGGTTATAGCGGGAAGACCTACAATGAGCAGTTCTTC
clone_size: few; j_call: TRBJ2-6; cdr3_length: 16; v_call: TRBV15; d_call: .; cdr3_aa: CATSRNPGVGANVLTF; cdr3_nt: TGTGCCACCAGCAGGAACCCAGGGGTGGGGGCCAACGTCCTGACTTTC
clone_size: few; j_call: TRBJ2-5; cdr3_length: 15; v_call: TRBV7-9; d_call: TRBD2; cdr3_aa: CASSHATGTSETQYF; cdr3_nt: TGTGCCAGCAGCCACGCGACCGGGACTAGCGAGACCCAGTACTTC
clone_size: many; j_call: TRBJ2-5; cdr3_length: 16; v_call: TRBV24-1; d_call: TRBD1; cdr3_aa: CATSDFSRGTTETQYF; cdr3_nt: TGTGCCACCAGTGATTTTTCCAGGGGGACCACGGAGACCCAGTACTTC
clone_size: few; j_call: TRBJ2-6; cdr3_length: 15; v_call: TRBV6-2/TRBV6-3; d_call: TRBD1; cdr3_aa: CASSSGQAGANVLTF; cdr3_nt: TGTGCCAGCAGCTCTGGACAGGCTGGGGCCAACGTCCTGACTTTC
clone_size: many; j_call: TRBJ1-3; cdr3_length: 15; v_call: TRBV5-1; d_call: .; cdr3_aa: CASRSTGFPGNTIYF; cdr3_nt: TGCGCCAGCAGATCTACAGGGTTCCCTGGAAACACCATATATTTT
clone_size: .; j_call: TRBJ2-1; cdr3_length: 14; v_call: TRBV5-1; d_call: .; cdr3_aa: CASSLGAALDEQFF; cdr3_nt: TGCGCCAGCAGCTTGGGGGCGGCTTTAGATGAGCAGTTCTTC
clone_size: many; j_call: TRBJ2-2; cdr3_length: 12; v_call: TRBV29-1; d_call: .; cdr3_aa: CSVDNWNGELFF; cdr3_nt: TGCAGCGTTGATAATTGGAACGGGGAGCTGTTTTTT
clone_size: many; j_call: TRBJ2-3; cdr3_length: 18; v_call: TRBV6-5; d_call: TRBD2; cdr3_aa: CASSYSTRPAGSTDTQYF; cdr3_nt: TGTGCCAGCAGTTACTCAACTCGTCCAGCGGGGAGCACAGATACGCAGTATTTT
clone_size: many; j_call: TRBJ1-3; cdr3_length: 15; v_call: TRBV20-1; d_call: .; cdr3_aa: CSAKGPRISGNTIYF; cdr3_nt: TGCAGTGCTAAGGGGCCTAGAATCTCTGGAAACACCATATATTTT
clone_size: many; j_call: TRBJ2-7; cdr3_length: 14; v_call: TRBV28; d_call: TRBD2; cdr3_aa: CASSLPGLPYEQYF; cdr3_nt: TGTGCCAGCAGTTTACCGGGACTACCTTACGAGCAGTACTTC
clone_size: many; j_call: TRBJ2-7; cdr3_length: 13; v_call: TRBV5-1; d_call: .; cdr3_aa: CASSLESSIEQYF; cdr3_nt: TGCGCCAGCAGCTTGGAAAGTAGCATCGAGCAGTACTTC
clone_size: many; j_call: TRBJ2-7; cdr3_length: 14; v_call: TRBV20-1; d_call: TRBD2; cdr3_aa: CSAARGSGSYEQYF; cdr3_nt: TGCAGTGCCGCTCGGGGTAGCGGGAGCTACGAGCAGTACTTC
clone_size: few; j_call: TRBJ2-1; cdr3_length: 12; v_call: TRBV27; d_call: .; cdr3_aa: CASRRTGNEQFF; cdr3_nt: TGTGCCAGCAGGCGAACAGGGAATGAGCAGTTCTTC
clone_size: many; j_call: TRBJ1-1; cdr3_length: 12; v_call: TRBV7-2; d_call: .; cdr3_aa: CASSSPVTEAFF; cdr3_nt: TGTGCCAGCAGCTCCCCTGTCACTGAAGCTTTCTTT
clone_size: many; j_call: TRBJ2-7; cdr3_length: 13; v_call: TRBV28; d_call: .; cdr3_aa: CASSLKFSYEQYF; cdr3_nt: TGTGCCAGCAGTTTAAAGTTCTCCTACGAGCAGTACTTC
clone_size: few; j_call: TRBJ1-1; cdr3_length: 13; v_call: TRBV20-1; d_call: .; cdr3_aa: CSAPRQGNTEAFF; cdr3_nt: TGCAGTGCTCCCCGGCAAGGCAACACTGAAGCTTTCTTT
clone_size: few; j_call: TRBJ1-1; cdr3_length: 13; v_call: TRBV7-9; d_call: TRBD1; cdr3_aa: CASGRQGNTEAFF; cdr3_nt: TGTGCCAGCGGGCGACAGGGGAACACTGAAGCTTTCTTT
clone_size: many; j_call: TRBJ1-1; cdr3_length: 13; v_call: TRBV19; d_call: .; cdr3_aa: CAVILHKNTEAFF; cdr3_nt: TGTGCCGTAATACTTCACAAGAACACTGAAGCTTTCTTT
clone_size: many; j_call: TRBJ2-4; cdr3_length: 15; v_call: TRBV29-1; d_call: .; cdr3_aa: CSVRAQWQGNYIQYF; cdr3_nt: TGCAGCGTCCGGGCTCAATGGCAGGGAAATTACATTCAGTACTTC
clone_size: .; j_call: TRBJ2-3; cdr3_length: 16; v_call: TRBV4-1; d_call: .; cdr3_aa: CASSQRDGNPTDTQYF; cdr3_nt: TGCGCCAGCAGCCAGCGGGACGGAAACCCCACAGATACGCAGTATTTT
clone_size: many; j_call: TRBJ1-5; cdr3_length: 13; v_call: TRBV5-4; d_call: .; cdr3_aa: CASSPDGGQPQHF; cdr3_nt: TGTGCCAGCAGCCCGGACGGGGGACAGCCCCAGCATTTT
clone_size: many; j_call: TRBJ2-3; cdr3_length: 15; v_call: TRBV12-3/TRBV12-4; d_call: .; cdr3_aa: CASSLGDTSTDTQYF; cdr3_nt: TGTGCCAGCAGTTTGGGTGATACTAGCACAGATACGCAGTATTTT
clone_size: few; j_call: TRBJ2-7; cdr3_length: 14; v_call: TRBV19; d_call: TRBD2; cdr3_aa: CASSRWTSAYEQYF; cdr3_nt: TGTGCCAGTAGCCGGTGGACTAGCGCCTACGAGCAGTACTTC
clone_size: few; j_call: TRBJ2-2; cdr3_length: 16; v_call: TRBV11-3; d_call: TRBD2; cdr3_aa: CASSLFSTSGSGELFF; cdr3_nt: TGTGCCAGCAGCTTATTTTCGACTAGCGGGTCCGGGGAGCTGTTTTTT
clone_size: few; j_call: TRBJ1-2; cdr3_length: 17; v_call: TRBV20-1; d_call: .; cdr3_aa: CSAIGDSGTSLDYGYTF; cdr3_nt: TGCAGTGCTATAGGCGACTCCGGGACATCTCTTGACTATGGCTACACCTTC
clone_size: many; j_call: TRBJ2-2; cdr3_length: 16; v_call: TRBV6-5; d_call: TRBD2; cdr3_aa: CASSSLAGVHTGELFF; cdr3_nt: TGTGCCAGCAGTTCCCTAGCGGGAGTACACACCGGGGAGCTGTTTTTT
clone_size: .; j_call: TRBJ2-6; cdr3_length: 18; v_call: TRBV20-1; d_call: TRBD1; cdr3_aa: CSAREGTGLRSGANVLTF; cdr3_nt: TGCAGTGCTAGAGAAGGGACAGGGCTGCGCTCTGGGGCCAACGTCCTGACTTTC
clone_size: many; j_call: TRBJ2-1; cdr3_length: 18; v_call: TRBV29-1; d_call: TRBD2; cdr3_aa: CSVEGQRYGRAEYNEQFF; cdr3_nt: TGCAGCGTTGAGGGTCAGCGGTATGGGAGGGCCGAGTACAATGAGCAGTTCTTC
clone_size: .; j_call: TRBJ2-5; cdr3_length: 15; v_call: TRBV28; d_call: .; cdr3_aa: CASSRPLGTQETQYF; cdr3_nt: TGTGCCAGCAGCCGTCCTTTGGGCACACAAGAGACCCAGTACTTC
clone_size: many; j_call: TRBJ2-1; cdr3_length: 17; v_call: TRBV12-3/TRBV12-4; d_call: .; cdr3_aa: CATKLSIALSSYNEQFF; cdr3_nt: TGTGCCACCAAACTCTCTATAGCGTTAAGCTCCTACAATGAGCAGTTCTTC
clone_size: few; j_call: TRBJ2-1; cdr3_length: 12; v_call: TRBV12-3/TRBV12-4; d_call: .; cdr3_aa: CAIETGVQEQFF; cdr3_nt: TGTGCCATCGAAACGGGAGTACAGGAGCAGTTCTTC
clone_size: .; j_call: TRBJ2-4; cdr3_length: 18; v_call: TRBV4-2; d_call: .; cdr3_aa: CASSQALGRTLAKNIQYF; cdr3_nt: TGTGCCAGCAGCCAGGCCCTGGGGCGGACCCTAGCCAAAAACATTCAGTACTTC
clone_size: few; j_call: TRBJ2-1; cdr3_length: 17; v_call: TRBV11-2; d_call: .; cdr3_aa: CASSLVGGARTYNEQFF; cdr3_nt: TGTGCCAGCAGCTTAGTGGGGGGGGCGCGCACCTACAATGAGCAGTTCTTC
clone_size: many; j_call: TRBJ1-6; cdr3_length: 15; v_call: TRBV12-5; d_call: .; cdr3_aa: CASATHPRSDSPLHF; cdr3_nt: TGTGCTAGTGCCACCCATCCCAGGTCGGATTCACCCCTCCACTTT
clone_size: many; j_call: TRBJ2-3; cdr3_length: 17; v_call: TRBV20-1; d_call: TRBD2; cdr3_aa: CSARAPWGEGPQDTQYF; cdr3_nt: TGCAGTGCTAGAGCCCCTTGGGGGGAGGGCCCTCAAGATACGCAGTATTTT
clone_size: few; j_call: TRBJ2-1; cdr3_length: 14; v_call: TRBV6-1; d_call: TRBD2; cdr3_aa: CASSTWGGGNEQFF; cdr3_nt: TGTGCCAGCAGTACCTGGGGGGGGGGCAATGAGCAGTTCTTC
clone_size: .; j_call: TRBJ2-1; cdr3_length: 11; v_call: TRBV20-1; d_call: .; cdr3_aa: CSARVPNEQFF; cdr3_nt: TGCAGTGCTAGAGTCCCCAATGAGCAGTTCTTC
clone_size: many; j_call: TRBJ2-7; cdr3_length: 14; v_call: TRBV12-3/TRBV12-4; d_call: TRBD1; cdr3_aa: CASSRTGGGYEQYF; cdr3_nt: TGTGCCAGCAGTCGGACAGGGGGAGGCTACGAGCAGTACTTC
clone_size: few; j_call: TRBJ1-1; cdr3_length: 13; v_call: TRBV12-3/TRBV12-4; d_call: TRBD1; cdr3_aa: CASSGTGNSEAFF; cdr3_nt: TGTGCCAGCAGCGGGACAGGGAACAGTGAAGCTTTCTTT
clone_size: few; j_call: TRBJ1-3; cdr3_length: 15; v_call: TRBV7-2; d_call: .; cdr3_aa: CASSLQLGGGNTIYF; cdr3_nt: TGTGCCAGCAGCTTACAGCTAGGGGGTGGAAACACCATATATTTT
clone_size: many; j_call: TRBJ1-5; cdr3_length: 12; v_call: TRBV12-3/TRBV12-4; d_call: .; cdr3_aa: CASRAPNQPQHF; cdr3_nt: TGTGCCAGTCGCGCACCGAATCAGCCCCAGCATTTT
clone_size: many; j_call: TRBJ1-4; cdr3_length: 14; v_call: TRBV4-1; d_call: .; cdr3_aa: CASKKTGENEKLFF; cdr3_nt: TGCGCCAGCAAAAAGACAGGCGAGAATGAAAAACTGTTTTTT
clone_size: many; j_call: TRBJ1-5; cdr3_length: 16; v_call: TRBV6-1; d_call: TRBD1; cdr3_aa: CASRTSLGTENQPQHF; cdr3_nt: TGTGCCAGCAGGACTTCATTAGGGACAGAAAATCAGCCCCAGCATTTT